Listed here are 21 T cell receptor beta chains from one sample, sequenced in a study of blood T cells in healthy people across ages. Sample-barcoded 5' priming and a J-beta primer mix drove a second PCR of about 7 to 11 cycles. TCRdb reprocessed the 5' RACE reads with MiXCR, giving one entry per CDR3 protein. Here the sample spans around 1,500,000 distinct CDR3 sequences, 42% being singletons. Sequenced: blood. The source of these receptors is a woman between 18 and 30 years old in good health.

The chain recombines TRBV2 with TRBJ2-1; 8 bases are shared with TRBD2. Per germline, CDR1 SNHLY and CDR2 FYNNEI. V gave up 7 bases and J gave up 6 bases; unmatched junction bases: 5. This CDR3 spans 13 amino acids. CDR3 region: CASMERESNEQFF. CDR3 DNA: TGTGCCAGCATGGAGCGGGAGTCCAATGAGCAGTTCTTC.

The V gene is TRBV27, the J gene TRBJ1-5; no clear D. Trimming cost V 5 bases and J 1 base, with 12 bases left between them. The CDR3 sequence is 15 residues long. CDR1 and CDR2 (germline): MNHEY, SMNVEV (reference sequence). CDR3 DNA sequence: TGTGCCAGCAGTAGTGTAGGGAAGAGCAATCAGCCCCAGCATTTT. It translates to CASSSVGKSNQPQHF.

This chain joins TRBV20-1 and TRBJ2-5, with a tentative D call TRBD2 (6 bases). Trimming stripped 8 bases from V and 2 bases from J, with 18 bases between. The CDR3 runs 14 residues. Germline CDR1 and CDR2: DFQATT and SNEGSKA (reference sequence). The CDR3 loop reads CSTGSRGLQETQYF. CDR3 DNA: TGCAGTACTGGGAGCCGGGGACTGCAAGAGACCCAGTACTTC.

The chain joins TRBV6-1 to TRBJ2-7, with D maybe TRBD2 (5 bases). The J call is uncertain, as TRBJ2-4 better fits the DNA end. CDR3 length: 12 residues. The germline CDR1 and CDR2 sequences are MNHNS and SASEGT. The CDR3 reads CASRTDQNIQYF. In DNA form, the CDR3 reads TGTGCCAGCCGGACTGATCAAAACATTCAGTACTTC.

This clonotype has a handful of counts. This chain joins TRBV20-1 and TRBJ2-3; 9 nucleotides match TRBD2. CDR3 length equals 14 residues. Trimming took 3 bases from V and 4 from J; bases not matched to a gene: 5. Germline values: CDR1 DFQATT, CDR2 SNEGSKA (reference sequence). The CDR3 DNA is TGCAGTGCTAGGCTCGCGGGAGGGGCAGATACGCAGTATTTT. It yields the protein CSARLAGGADTQYF.

The rearrangement uses TRBV2 and TRBJ1-5; D might be TRBD1 (5 bases). Germline loops: CDR1 SNHLY, CDR2 FYNNEI. V lost 6 bases and J lost 6, with 12 bases in between. This CDR3 has 13 residues. The CDR3 DNA reads as TGTGCCAGCAGACCCACACAGGTTCAGCCCCAGCATTTT. Translating gives CASRPTQVQPQHF.

The chain is built from TRBV20-1 and TRBJ2-4; TRBD1 agrees at 8 bases. V lost 5 bases, J lost 14 bases, and 5 bases stayed unmatched. Germline V gene data show CDR1 as DFQATT and CDR2 as SNEGSKA (reference sequence). The CDR3 loop spans 10 amino acids. CDR3 in amino acids: CSAGTGKEYF. In DNA form, the CDR3 reads TGCAGTGCTGGGACAGGAAAAGAGTACTTC.

This chain uses TRBV10-1 with TRBJ2-3; 7 nucleotides line up with TRBD2. The CDR3 is 18 residues long. Germline V gene lookup returns CDR1 WNHNN and CDR2 SYGVQD (reference sequence). V shed 2 bases and J 0 bases; nucleotides not matched to a gene: 11. For the CDR3, the DNA is TGCGCCAGCAGTGAGGGGATAGCGGGCCCCCCTAGCACAGATACGCAGTATTTT. Translation: CASSEGIAGPPSTDTQYF.

This clonotype has more than one count but fewer than ten. The chain uses TRBV20-1 and TRBJ2-7; 13 nucleotides agree with TRBD2. This CDR3 is built from 15 residues. The germline gives CDR1 DFQATT, CDR2 SNEGSKA (reference sequence). Germline trimming cut 3 bases from V and 6 bases from J; bases unmatched to any gene: 8. DNA for the CDR3: TGCAGTGCTAGTGGGACTAGCGGGACTGCCGGCGAGCAGTACTTC. Amino acid sequence: CSASGTSGTAGEQYF.

The rearrangement joins TRBV4-1 to TRBJ2-3, with a possible D match to TRBD2 (7 bases). The CDR3 is 17 residues long. Trimming stripped 8 bases from V and 6 bases from J, with 27 bases between. CDR1 and CDR2 (germline): MGHRA, YSYEKL. CDR3 sequence: CASASPGGTKGGDTQYF. The CDR3 nucleotides read TGCGCCAGCGCCTCTCCCGGGGGGACAAAGGGAGGGGATACGCAGTATTTT.

V gene TRBV7-2 combines with J gene TRBJ2-2, with TRBD2 matching 11 bases. In germline, CDR1 is SGHTA, CDR2 FQGNSA. The CDR3 extends over 14 amino acids. V trimming: 7 bases; J trimming: 4 bases; junction bases outside the gene matches: 2. This CDR3 is CASNLAGGTGELFF. CDR3 bases: TGTGCCAGCAACCTAGCGGGAGGCACCGGGGAGCTGTTTTTT.

This chain connects TRBV7-9 to TRBJ1-1; D may be TRBD1 (5 bases). The CDR3 extends over 14 amino acids. Between the trimmed V and J ends, which lost 0 bases and 6 bases, there was a span of 11 bases. CDR1 and CDR2 (germline): SEHNR, FQNEAQ (reference sequence). The CDR3 region is CASSLAAGGAEAFF. CDR3 in DNA: TGTGCCAGCAGCTTAGCCGCCGGGGGGGCTGAAGCTTTCTTT.

The chain couples TRBV12-3 or TRBV12-4 to TRBJ2-2, with 7 bases matching TRBD1. V was clipped by 5 bases and J by 2 bases; unmatched bases: 11. This CDR3 spans 17 amino acids. The CDR3 region is CASSPDRVRINTGELFF. The CDR3, as DNA: TGTGCCAGCAGTCCCGACAGGGTTCGGATTAACACCGGGGAGCTGTTTTTT.

This clonotype has just a few counts. The chain recombines TRBV28 with TRBJ1-2, with 7 bases aligning to TRBD1. The trim removed 6 bases at V and 2 bases at J, leaving 6 bases unmatched. This CDR3 contains 14 residues. From germline, CDR1 is MDHEN and CDR2 SYDVKM. CDR3 bases: TGTGCCAGCAGCGCACAGGGGTTAAACTATGGCTACACCTTC. It codes for CASSAQGLNYGYTF.

Points on this clonotype: Germline and junction disagree at one end, which may indicate a read error. V is TRBV27 and J is TRBJ2-5; D ambiguous. Per the germline V gene, CDR1 is MNHEY and CDR2 is SMNVEV (reference sequence). The CDR3 runs to 14 residues. The DNA for the CDR3 is TGTGCCGGCAGTTCGACGACGTACCAAGAGACCCAGTACTTC. This translates into CAGSSTTYQETQYF.

V and J are TRBV24-1 and TRBJ2-1; 11 nucleotides align to TRBD1. CDR3 length equals 15 residues. J was trimmed by 3 bases and V by 6 bases; bases with no gene match: 3. Germline V gene data show CDR1 as KGHDR and CDR2 as SFDVKD. The CDR3, as DNA: TGTGCCACCAGTAGGACAGGGGGCGACTACAATGAGCAGTTCTTC. Translation gives CATSRTGGDYNEQFF.

This clonotype came up a few times. The chain is built from TRBV6-1 and TRBJ2-7; TRBD2 might be the D (5 bases). The CDR3 covers 13 residues. Germline V gives CDR1 MNHNS, CDR2 SASEGT. The ends were cut back, 6 bases at V and 0 bases at J, with 9 bases in the middle. CDR3 residues: CASRDSGSYEQYF. Written as DNA, the CDR3 is TGTGCCAGCAGGGACTCAGGCTCCTACGAGCAGTACTTC.

This clonotype was detected only a few times. The gene calls are TRBV3-1 and TRBJ2-7, with 11 bases matching TRBD2. CDR3 size: 17 residues. Trimming cost V 4 bases and J 3 bases; bases outside gene matches: 11. CDR1 LGHDT and CDR2 YNNKEL come from the germline V gene (reference sequence). CDR3 amino acids: CASSPNLLAGVGYEQYF. For the CDR3, the DNA is TGTGCCAGCAGCCCCAACCTACTAGCGGGAGTGGGCTACGAGCAGTACTTC.

The chain uses TRBV12-3 or TRBV12-4 and TRBJ1-6; no firm D call. V was shortened by 5 bases and J by 6 bases, with 8 bases between the two germline ends. The CDR3 spans 13 residues. CDR3 loop: CASSTRVNSPLHF. The DNA of the CDR3 is TGTGCCAGCAGTACACGGGTTAATTCACCCCTCCACTTT.

The CDR3: CASSVGSSGGARDEQFF. The CDR3 DNA follows: TGTGCCAGCAGCGTAGGGTCTAGCGGGGGGGCCCGGGATGAGCAGTTCTTC. The V and J genes are TRBV9 and TRBJ2-1; 12 bases align to TRBD2. The germline CDR1 and CDR2 sequences are SGDLS and YYNGEE. V gave up 0 bases and J gave up 8 bases; unmatched junction bases: 9. This CDR3 comprises 17 residues.

This clonotype was observed once. The V and J genes are TRBV10-3 and TRBJ2-7, with a possible D match to TRBD2 (5 bases). This CDR3 region has 15 residues. V was trimmed by 6 bases and J by 5 bases, leaving 20 bases between them. Per germline, CDR1 ENHRY and CDR2 SYGVKD. This CDR3 reads CAISPERDLRNEQYF. The CDR3, as DNA: TGTGCCATCAGCCCCGAGAGGGATTTGAGAAACGAGCAGTACTTC.